Listed below are T cell receptor beta chains from one sample, sequenced in a study of blood T cell repertoires in COVID-19. TCRdb's table, derived via immunoSEQ multiplex PCR, lists solely in-frame clones and lacks some. The sample has about 160,000 clones; roughly 84% are singletons. The specimen was peripheral blood. The origin of the receptors is a man older than 75 with COVID-19, enrolled during active disease. Both conserved end residues are part of each CDR3. Each record gives: D gene, V gene, J gene, clone size, CDR3 protein, CDR3 DNA. D genes are given only for firm matches. A clone size is listed for some rows: how often the clone was seen (once, few, many), or a class if it is expanded.

D gene: .; V gene: TRBV6-2/TRBV6-3; J gene: TRBJ1-1; clone size: once; CDR3 protein: CASSSSGNTEAFF; CDR3 DNA: TGTGCCAGCAGCAGCTCTGGGAACACTGAAGCTTTCTTT
D gene: .; V gene: TRBV2; J gene: TRBJ1-1; clone size: .; CDR3 protein: CASSFQQALGMNTEAFF; CDR3 DNA: TGTGCCAGCAGCTTCCAACAGGCACTCGGTATGAACACTGAAGCTTTCTTT
D gene: .; V gene: TRBV28; J gene: TRBJ1-4; clone size: .; CDR3 protein: CASSFRGEKLFF; CDR3 DNA: TGTGCCAGCAGTTTTCGGGGTGAAAAACTGTTTTTT
D gene: TRBD1; V gene: TRBV7-2; J gene: TRBJ2-7; clone size: .; CDR3 protein: CASSLDRGVIYEQYF; CDR3 DNA: TGTGCCAGCAGCTTAGACAGGGGGGTCATCTACGAGCAGTACTTC
D gene: .; V gene: TRBV9; J gene: TRBJ2-5; clone size: .; CDR3 protein: CASSVGGGEQETQYF; CDR3 DNA: TGTGCCAGCAGCGTCGGCGGAGGGGAACAAGAGACCCAGTACTTC
D gene: TRBD1; V gene: TRBV24-1; J gene: TRBJ1-1; clone size: .; CDR3 protein: CATSDSRTGGKAFF; CDR3 DNA: TGTGCCACCAGTGATTCACGAACAGGGGGTAAAGCTTTCTTT
D gene: .; V gene: TRBV5-1; J gene: TRBJ1-1; clone size: .; CDR3 protein: CASSTRRGGGTEAFF; CDR3 DNA: TGCGCCAGCAGCACGCGCAGGGGAGGGGGCACTGAAGCTTTCTTT
D gene: TRBD1; V gene: TRBV6-5; J gene: TRBJ2-2; clone size: .; CDR3 protein: CASSRQGSLTGELFF; CDR3 DNA: TGTGCCAGCAGTCGACAGGGCTCCCTTACCGGGGAGCTGTTTTTT
D gene: .; V gene: TRBV2; J gene: TRBJ1-2; clone size: .; CDR3 protein: CASSRDIYGYTF; CDR3 DNA: TGTGCCAGCAGTAGGGACATCTATGGCTACACCTTC
D gene: TRBD1; V gene: TRBV5-1; J gene: TRBJ1-1; clone size: .; CDR3 protein: CASSSGQGRTEAFF; CDR3 DNA: TGCGCCAGCAGCTCTGGACAGGGCCGAACTGAAGCTTTCTTT
D gene: TRBD1; V gene: TRBV18; J gene: TRBJ2-5; clone size: .; CDR3 protein: CASSPQNRGETQYF; CDR3 DNA: TGTGCCAGCTCACCACAGAACAGGGGGGAGACCCAGTACTTC
D gene: .; V gene: TRBV6-5; J gene: TRBJ2-2; clone size: .; CDR3 protein: CASTYRRLGSGELFF; CDR3 DNA: TGTGCCAGCACATACAGGCGATTGGGGTCCGGGGAGCTGTTTTTT
D gene: .; V gene: TRBV11-3; J gene: TRBJ2-1; clone size: .; CDR3 protein: CATRRNGGNEQFF; CDR3 DNA: TGTGCCACTCGACGAAACGGGGGAAATGAGCAGTTCTTC
D gene: TRBD1; V gene: TRBV7-2; J gene: TRBJ1-5; clone size: .; CDR3 protein: CASSLGQGANQPQHF; CDR3 DNA: TGTGCCAGCAGCTTAGGACAGGGGGCCAATCAGCCCCAGCATTTT
D gene: .; V gene: TRBV2; J gene: TRBJ1-6; clone size: .; CDR3 protein: CASSVQGFHNSPLHF; CDR3 DNA: TGTGCCAGCAGTGTACAGGGTTTCCATAATTCACCCCTCCACTTT
D gene: .; V gene: TRBV24-1; J gene: TRBJ2-3; clone size: .; CDR3 protein: CATSDFGVSTDTQYF; CDR3 DNA: TGTGCCACCAGTGATTTCGGGGTGAGCACAGATACGCAGTATTTT
D gene: .; V gene: TRBV19; J gene: TRBJ1-1; clone size: few; CDR3 protein: CASSIRDTEAFF; CDR3 DNA: TGTGCCAGTAGTATCCGGGACACTGAAGCTTTCTTT
D gene: TRBD1; V gene: TRBV9; J gene: TRBJ1-2; clone size: once; CDR3 protein: CASSVGRGTDYGYTF; CDR3 DNA: TGTGCCAGCAGCGTAGGACGTGGGACAGACTATGGCTACACCTTC
D gene: TRBD2; V gene: TRBV10-2; J gene: TRBJ2-1; clone size: .; CDR3 protein: CASSLPELGMGGNEQFF; CDR3 DNA: TGCGCCAGCAGTCTTCCCGAATTAGGAATGGGAGGGAATGAGCAGTTCTTC
D gene: TRBD1; V gene: TRBV5-1; J gene: TRBJ2-7; clone size: .; CDR3 protein: CASSLVAGQGGHEQYF; CDR3 DNA: TGCGCCAGCAGCTTGGTCGCGGGACAGGGCGGCCACGAGCAGTACTTC
D gene: TRBD1; V gene: TRBV3-1/TRBV3-2; J gene: TRBJ1-5; clone size: .; CDR3 protein: CASSQEGGWQPQHF; CDR3 DNA: TGTGCCAGCAGCCAAGAAGGGGGCTGGCAGCCCCAGCATTTT
D gene: TRBD1; V gene: TRBV3-1/TRBV3-2; J gene: TRBJ1-2; clone size: .; CDR3 protein: CASSWTGGYTF; CDR3 DNA: TGTGCCAGCAGTTGGACAGGAGGCTACACCTTC
D gene: .; V gene: TRBV11-2; J gene: TRBJ1-2; clone size: few; CDR3 protein: CASSLVEGIRGYGYTF; CDR3 DNA: TGTGCCAGCAGCTTAGTGGAGGGAATAAGGGGCTATGGCTACACCTTC
D gene: .; V gene: TRBV2; J gene: TRBJ2-7; clone size: .; CDR3 protein: CASTPSRQGYEQYF; CDR3 DNA: TGTGCCAGCACCCCCTCGCGCCAGGGCTACGAGCAGTACTTC
D gene: TRBD1; V gene: TRBV5-5; J gene: TRBJ1-4; clone size: few; CDR3 protein: CASSLHRGRGKATNEKLFF; CDR3 DNA: TGTGCCAGCAGCCTTCACAGGGGGCGCGGTAAAGCCACTAATGAAAAACTGTTTTTT
D gene: TRBD1; V gene: TRBV7-3; J gene: TRBJ2-1; clone size: .; CDR3 protein: CASSLNRDSYNEQFF; CDR3 DNA: TGTGCCAGCAGCCTAAACCGGGACAGTTACAATGAGCAGTTCTTC
D gene: .; V gene: TRBV5-1; J gene: TRBJ1-6; clone size: .; CDR3 protein: CASTDVGRSNSPLHF; CDR3 DNA: TGCGCCAGCACCGATGTCGGGAGATCGAATTCACCCCTCCACTTT
D gene: .; V gene: TRBV6-5; J gene: TRBJ1-2; clone size: .; CDR3 protein: CATLDAGLVYGYTF; CDR3 DNA: TGTGCCACCCTCGACGCGGGGCTGGTTTATGGCTACACCTTC
D gene: .; V gene: TRBV6-1; J gene: TRBJ1-1; clone size: .; CDR3 protein: CASSEGALAEAFF; CDR3 DNA: TGTGCCAGCAGTGAAGGGGCGCTCGCTGAAGCTTTCTTT
D gene: TRBD1; V gene: TRBV7-9; J gene: TRBJ1-6; clone size: .; CDR3 protein: CASSPGTGTSPLHF; CDR3 DNA: TGTGCCAGCAGCCCGGGGACAGGTACTTCACCCCTCCACTTT
D gene: .; V gene: TRBV18; J gene: TRBJ1-6; clone size: .; CDR3 protein: CASSPGGRGSPLHF; CDR3 DNA: TGTGCCAGCTCACCAGGAGGGAGAGGTTCACCCCTCCACTTT
D gene: TRBD2; V gene: TRBV7-2; J gene: TRBJ2-1; clone size: .; CDR3 protein: CASSSRTSGGRGEQFF; CDR3 DNA: TGTGCCAGCAGCTCGCGGACTAGCGGGGGGAGAGGAGAGCAGTTCTTC
D gene: TRBD2; V gene: TRBV6-2/TRBV6-3; J gene: TRBJ2-3; clone size: .; CDR3 protein: CASSPGTRLTDTQYF; CDR3 DNA: TGTGCCAGCAGCCCAGGGACTAGACTCACAGATACGCAGTATTTT
D gene: .; V gene: TRBV5-8; J gene: TRBJ2-5; clone size: .; CDR3 protein: CASSLFAGDQYF; CDR3 DNA: TGTGCCAGCAGCTTATTCGCGGGTGATCAATACTTC
D gene: TRBD1; V gene: TRBV6-5; J gene: TRBJ2-1; clone size: .; CDR3 protein: CASSYGQGAYNEQFF; CDR3 DNA: TGTGCCAGCAGTTACGGTCAGGGGGCCTACAATGAGCAGTTCTTC
D gene: .; V gene: TRBV5-6; J gene: TRBJ1-5; clone size: once; CDR3 protein: CASSLGVAEPQHF; CDR3 DNA: TGTGCCAGCAGCTTGGGGGTCGCGGAGCCCCAGCATTTT
D gene: TRBD2; V gene: TRBV7-3; J gene: TRBJ2-6; clone size: .; CDR3 protein: CASSSPGLATSSGANVLTF; CDR3 DNA: TGTGCCAGCAGCTCCCCGGGACTAGCGACCTCCTCTGGGGCCAACGTCCTGACTTTC
D gene: .; V gene: TRBV4-1; J gene: TRBJ1-2; clone size: .; CDR3 protein: CASSLRSIANYGYTF; CDR3 DNA: TGCGCCAGCAGCCTACGGAGCATAGCTAACTATGGCTACACCTTC
D gene: TRBD1; V gene: TRBV12-5; J gene: TRBJ2-3; clone size: .; CDR3 protein: CASGLGTGVDTQYF; CDR3 DNA: TGTGCTAGTGGTTTGGGGACAGGGGTGGATACGCAGTATTTT
D gene: TRBD2; V gene: TRBV5-4; J gene: TRBJ2-5; clone size: .; CDR3 protein: CASSFGGGAYETQYF; CDR3 DNA: TGTGCCAGCAGCTTCGGGGGGGGCGCGTATGAGACCCAGTACTTC
D gene: TRBD1; V gene: TRBV6-2/TRBV6-3; J gene: TRBJ2-4; clone size: .; CDR3 protein: CASSDRDRGDPNIQYF; CDR3 DNA: TGTGCCAGCAGTGACAGGGACAGGGGAGACCCAAACATTCAGTACTTC
D gene: .; V gene: TRBV27; J gene: TRBJ2-1; clone size: .; CDR3 protein: CASSFGRGNEQFF; CDR3 DNA: TGTGCCAGCAGTTTCGGCAGGGGCAATGAGCAGTTCTTC
D gene: TRBD1; V gene: TRBV5-1; J gene: TRBJ1-1; clone size: .; CDR3 protein: CASSLVTGHTEAFF; CDR3 DNA: TGCGCCAGCAGCTTGGTGACAGGGCACACTGAAGCTTTCTTT